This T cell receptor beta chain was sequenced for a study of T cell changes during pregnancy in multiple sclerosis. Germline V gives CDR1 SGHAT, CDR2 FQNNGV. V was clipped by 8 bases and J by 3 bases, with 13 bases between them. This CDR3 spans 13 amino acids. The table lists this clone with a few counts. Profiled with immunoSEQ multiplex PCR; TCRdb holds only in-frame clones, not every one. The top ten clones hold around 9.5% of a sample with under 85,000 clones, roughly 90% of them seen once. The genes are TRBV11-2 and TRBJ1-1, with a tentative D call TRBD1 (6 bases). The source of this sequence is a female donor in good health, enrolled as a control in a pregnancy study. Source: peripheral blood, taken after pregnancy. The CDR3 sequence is CASAEGEYTEAFF. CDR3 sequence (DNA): TGTGCCAGCGCTGAGGGGGAGTACACTGAAGCTTTCTTT.